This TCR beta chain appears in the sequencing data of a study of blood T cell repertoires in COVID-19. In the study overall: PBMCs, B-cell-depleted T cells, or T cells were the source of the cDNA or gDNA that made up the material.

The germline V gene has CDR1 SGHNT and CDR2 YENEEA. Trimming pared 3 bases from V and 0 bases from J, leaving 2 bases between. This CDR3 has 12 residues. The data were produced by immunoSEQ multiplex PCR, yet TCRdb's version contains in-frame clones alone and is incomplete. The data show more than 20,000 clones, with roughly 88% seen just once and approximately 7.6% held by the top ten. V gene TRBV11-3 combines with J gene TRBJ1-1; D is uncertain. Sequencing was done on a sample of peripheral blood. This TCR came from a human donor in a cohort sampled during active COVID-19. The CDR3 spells CASSFMNTEAFF. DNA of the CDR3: TGTGCCAGCAGCTTTATGAACACTGAAGCTTTCTTT.